The 25 T cell receptor beta chains below were found in one sample sequenced in a study of T cell repertoires in cytomegalovirus infection (dated by TCRdb to the late 2010s). In light of the paper, this sample's treatment or condition label describes: in vitro stimulation with specific CMV peptide epitopes to enrich CMV-specific T cells. TCRdb records Illumina HiSeq 1500 as the sequencer. Starting from the raw public reads, TCRdb applied fastp trimming at Q25, assembled clones with MiXCR and retained in-frame beta chains. Entries are consolidated by CDR3 protein sequence, retaining the most common genes and DNA. This sample gives roughly 180,000 distinct CDR3 sequences in total; about 22% of them show up just once. The ten largest clones represent 20% to 30% of the sample. No antigen has been assigned to these receptors. The specimen comprised CD8+ T cells from cultured PBMCs, sampled from culture after CMV antigen stimulation. The receptor source for this set is a human donor in good health (CMV status not recorded). Some clones in this sample may be carry-over from other donors' samples.

As to this clonotype: Compared with germline, one end of the junction differs, possibly owing to a read error. The chain combines TRBV7-7 with TRBJ2-1; D possibly corresponds to TRBD2 (5 bases). The germline V gene encodes CDR1 SSHAT and CDR2 FNYEAQ (reference sequence). The CDR3 totals 17 residues. This CDR3 reads CASSLARGLSSNNEQFF. CDR3 nucleotides: TGTGCTAGCAGCTTAGCGCGTGGACTCTCAAGCAACAATGAGCAGTTCTTC.

This chain links TRBV6-2 or TRBV6-3 with TRBJ2-6, with D perhaps TRBD1 (5 bases). CDR1 MNHEY and CDR2 SVGEGT come from the germline V gene. The CDR3 totals 16 residues. V shed 0 bases and J shed 2 bases, with 8 bases lying between them. In DNA, the CDR3 is TGTGCCAGCAGTTACTCCAGGGCTCCTGGGGCCAACGTCCTGACTTTC. It encodes CASSYSRAPGANVLTF.

This clonotype was counted between two and nine times. The rearrangement joins TRBV7-6 to TRBJ2-5; 9 nucleotides agree with TRBD2. V gave up 5 bases and J gave up 1 base; unmatched junction bases: 8. Germline CDR1 and CDR2: SGHVS and FNYEAQ. The CDR3 loop spans 16 amino acids. CDR3 bases: TGTGCCAGCAGCGGTCATAGCGGGGGCCTCCAAGAGACCCAGTACTTC. It encodes CASSGHSGGLQETQYF.

V is TRBV7-2 and J is TRBJ2-7; 10 bases line up with TRBD1. This CDR3 has 17 residues. Germline values: CDR1 SGHTA, CDR2 FQGNSA. J lost 6 bases, V lost 4 bases, and 15 bases had no gene match. CDR3 protein: CASSWPGQGTPSREQYF. The CDR3 DNA is TGTGCCAGCAGCTGGCCGGGACAGGGGACCCCATCTCGCGAGCAGTACTTC.

In its sample, this clonotype was seen many times. The V gene is TRBV7-8, the J gene TRBJ1-2, with TRBD1 as a possible D gene (5 bases). This CDR3 region has 13 residues. V lost 1 base and J lost 2, with 5 bases in between. Germline CDR1 is SGHVS and CDR2 is FQNEAQ. The CDR3 nucleotides are TGTGCCAGCAGCTTAGGGGGGAACTATGGCTACACCTTC. Translation: CASSLGGNYGYTF.

The J gene is TRBJ2-7, the V gene TRBV29-1; no definite D call. Trimming cost V 5 bases and J 5 bases, with 13 bases left between them. The CDR3 is 12 amino acids. Germline V gives CDR1 SQVTM, CDR2 ANQGSEA. The CDR3 bases are TGCAGCGTTTGGGTAGGGCTCAACGAGCAGTACTTC. Amino acid sequence: CSVWVGLNEQYF.

The chain employs TRBV4-3 and TRBJ1-2; TRBD1 might be the D (6 bases). Germline V gene sequence: CDR1 LGHNA, CDR2 YSLEER. V was cut by 0 bases and J by 5 bases, with 10 bases left in between. This CDR3 has 14 amino acids. CDR3: CASSQDTGRYGYTF. CDR3 nucleotide sequence: TGCGCCAGCAGCCAAGATACAGGGCGGTATGGCTACACCTTC.

V is TRBV4-1 and J is TRBJ2-3, with no clear D. Trimming took off 4 bases at V and 5 bases at J, with 4 bases between the two ends. CDR1 MGHRA and CDR2 YSYEKL come from the germline V gene. The CDR3 is made up of 11 amino acids. In DNA form, the CDR3 reads TGCGCCAGCAGCCGGAAAGATACGCAGTATTTT. This sequence encodes CASSRKDTQYF.

This clonotype was counted at least ten times. This chain connects TRBV4-1 to TRBJ2-1; D call uncertain. Germline-derived CDR1 and CDR2 are MGHRA and YSYEKL. This CDR3 region has 15 residues. The V end was cut by 1 base, the J end by 8 bases, with 15 bases between. Here the CDR3 DNA reads TGCGCCAGCAGCCAAGTAGTCCAGGCTTGGGATGAGCAGTTCTTC. Its protein is CASSQVVQAWDEQFF.

There are a few counts of this clonotype. This chain uses TRBV4-1 with TRBJ1-2; 8 bases line up with TRBD1. CDR1 is MGHRA and CDR2 is YSYEKL in the germline V gene. The CDR3 has 15 amino acids. Trimming at V came to 1 base and at J to 5 bases, leaving 6 bases not matched to a gene. CDR3 nucleotide sequence: TGCGCCAGCAGCCAAGCAGGGACAGGCTATTATGGCTACACCTTC. This codes for CASSQAGTGYYGYTF.

This clonotype was seen more than once but under ten times. The chain couples TRBV7-8 to TRBJ2-7; 8 nucleotides line up with TRBD1. The CDR3 extends over 14 amino acids. CDR1 and CDR2 (germline): SGHVS, FQNEAQ. V was clipped by 4 bases and J by 2 bases; unmatched bases: 4. The CDR3: CASSSTGVTYEQYF. In nucleotides, the CDR3 is TGTGCCAGCAGCTCGACAGGGGTTACCTACGAGCAGTACTTC.

The chain is built from TRBV6-5 and TRBJ2-3; TRBD2 agrees at 7 bases. There are 17 residues in the CDR3. The ends lost 0 bases at V and 1 base at J; junction bases unmatched: 7. Looked up from germline, CDR1 is MNHEY and CDR2 is SVGAGI. CDR3 region: CASSYSRTGGGTDTQYF. The CDR3 coding sequence is TGTGCCAGCAGTTACTCTAGGACGGGGGGAGGCACAGATACGCAGTATTTT.

The chain uses TRBV7-2 and TRBJ1-1; 10 nucleotides agree with TRBD1. The CDR3 totals 13 residues. Germline V gene data show CDR1 as SGHTA and CDR2 as FQGNSA. With V trimmed by 6 bases and J by 6 bases, 4 bases remained unmatched. The CDR3 region is CASRQDRGPEAFF. As DNA, the CDR3 is TGTGCCAGCAGACAAGACAGGGGGCCTGAAGCTTTCTTT.

This sequence joins TRBV7-6 and TRBJ2-7; TRBD1 aligns across 9 bases. The junction had 10 bases not matched to a gene; V was cut back by 3 bases and J by 4 bases. The germline V gene encodes CDR1 SGHVS and CDR2 FNYEAQ. This CDR3 is 16 amino acids long. The CDR3 reads CASSLDPQGAEYEQYF. In DNA, the CDR3 is TGTGCCAGCAGCTTGGACCCACAGGGGGCGGAGTACGAGCAGTACTTC.

The rearrangement links TRBV12-3 or TRBV12-4 to TRBJ2-2; no clear D gene. The CDR3 spans 11 residues. The V and J ends lost 6 bases and 7 bases respectively, with 6 bases between them. The CDR3 protein is CASSGGGELFF. CDR3 sequence (DNA): TGTGCCAGCAGCGGTGGCGGGGAGCTGTTTTTT.

This chain links TRBV25-1 with TRBJ1-3; 10 bases fit TRBD1. CDR1 is MGHDK, CDR2 SYGVNS, per germline. Germline trimming cut 6 bases from V and 0 bases from J; bases unmatched to any gene: 11. The CDR3 covers 18 residues. CDR3 in DNA: TGTGCCAGCAGGGGGGGACAGGGGTCAATCCGCTCTGGAAACACCATATATTTT. Its protein is CASRGGQGSIRSGNTIYF.

In this sample, this clonotype turned up a few times. The chain employs TRBV18 and TRBJ2-7, with a tentative D call TRBD1 (6 bases). The CDR3 extends over 14 amino acids. Looked up from germline, CDR1 is KGHSH and CDR2 is LQKENI. Between the trimmed V and J ends, which lost 3 bases and 2 bases, there was a span of 11 bases. CDR3 sequence reads: CASSPGQSTYEQYF. CDR3 nucleotides: TGTGCCAGCTCACCCGGACAGTCTACCTACGAGCAGTACTTC. Full variable domain (remainder filled in from reference TRBV18 and TRBJ2-7): NAGVMQNPRHLVRRRGQEARLRCSPMKGHSHVYWYRQLPEEGLKFMVYLQKENIIDESGMPKERFSAEFPKEGPSILRIQQVVRGDSAAYFCASSPGQSTYEQYFGPGTRLTVT.

On this clonotype itself: Relative to the germline gene, one junction end is altered; a read error may explain this. The V call is TRBV4-1, the J call TRBJ2-7, with 8 positions matching TRBD2. Germline values: CDR1 MGHRA, CDR2 YSYEKL. The CDR3 has 16 amino acids. The chain's CDR3 is CASSQDGAGGVYEQYF. In nucleotides, the CDR3 is TGCGCCAGCAGCCAAGATGGGGCGGGGGGCGTCTACGAGCAGTATTTC.

The chain combines TRBV20-1 with TRBJ2-7; D gene ambiguous. Germline CDR1 is DFQATT and CDR2 is SNEGSKA (reference sequence). Deletions cut 0 bases from V and 0 bases from J, with 6 bases between. The CDR3 covers 13 residues. CDR3 DNA: TGCAGTGCTAGAGACCCATACTCCTACGAGCAGTACTTC. Residues: CSARDPYSYEQYF.

The table lists this clonotype with a few counts. This rearrangement joins TRBV7-9 to TRBJ1-1; D is possibly TRBD1 (5 bases). The V end was cut by 6 bases, the J end by 7 bases, with 21 bases between. The germline gives CDR1 SEHNR, CDR2 FQNEAQ (reference sequence). CDR3 length: 15 amino acids. CDR3 amino acids: CASSSGMGGVIEAFF. CDR3 sequence (DNA): TGTGCCAGCAGTTCAGGCATGGGGGGAGTTATTGAAGCTTTCTTT.

This chain links TRBV6-5 with TRBJ1-1; 7 positions agree with TRBD1. V was pared by 2 bases and J by 4 bases, with 7 bases of the junction left unmatched. CDR1 and CDR2 from the germline V gene are MNHEY and SVGAGI. The CDR3 contains 15 residues. The CDR3 loop is CASSYNPPGGTEAFF. CDR3 DNA sequence: TGTGCCAGCAGTTACAACCCGCCAGGGGGCACTGAAGCTTTCTTT.

This clonotype has just a few counts. The chain recombines TRBV25-1 with TRBJ1-1; no firm D call. The V end was cut by 3 bases, the J end by 0 bases, with 8 bases between. The CDR3 consists of 14 residues. Germline CDR1 MGHDK, CDR2 SYGVNS. The CDR3 here is CASSERQMNTEAFF. For the CDR3, the DNA is TGTGCCAGCAGTGAGAGGCAGATGAACACTGAAGCTTTCTTT.

This chain joins TRBV9 and TRBJ2-2, with no clear D. Germline V gene lookup returns CDR1 SGDLS and CDR2 YYNGEE. The CDR3 loop spans 16 amino acids. The germline V and J ends were trimmed by 4 bases and 7 bases, with 20 bases remaining between them. The CDR3 loop is CASSRVTNLGGGELFF. Written as DNA, the CDR3 is TGTGCCAGCAGCCGAGTCACAAACCTAGGTGGCGGGGAGCTGTTTTTT.

V usage is TRBV7-2 and J usage is TRBJ2-1; 8 bases are a match to TRBD2. The CDR3 sequence is 17 residues long. Germline CDR1 is SGHTA and CDR2 is FQGNSA. The V and J ends lost 5 bases and 3 bases, in that order; junction bases with no gene match: 12. The CDR3 DNA reads as TGTGCCAGCAGCCCCCCGGGCTGGCGGGGGGTCTACAATGAGCAGTTCTTC. It encodes CASSPPGWRGVYNEQFF.

This clonotype was seen a handful of times. The genes are TRBV6-2 or TRBV6-3 and TRBJ2-2; 8 positions match TRBD1. The germline gives CDR1 MNHEY, CDR2 SVGEGT. V was clipped by 8 bases and J by 4 bases; unmatched bases: 6. The CDR3 contains 14 residues. Here the CDR3 reads CASWTGNPTGELFF. The DNA of the CDR3 is TGTGCCAGCTGGACAGGGAATCCCACCGGGGAGCTGTTTTTT.